A single sample is the source of the 32 T cell receptor beta chains below, sequenced in a study of Ad26.COV2.S vaccination and SARS-CoV-2 variants. Assay used: immunoSEQ multiplex PCR; TCRdb lists only in-frame clones, some missing. Of around 94,000 clones in the sample, around 80% were seen once. The sequenced sample was peripheral blood, obtained after recovery from COVID-19. The receptors were gathered from a human donor who had recovered from COVID-19.

The rearrangement uses TRBV27 and TRBJ1-1; the match to TRBD1 covers 9 bases. Unmatched junction bases numbered 5, after V lost 8 bases and J lost 1 base. CDR1 and CDR2 from the germline V gene are MNHEY and SMNVEV (reference sequence). The CDR3 is 14 residues long. CDR3 sequence reads: CASWGTGSNTEAFF. The DNA of the CDR3 is TGTGCCAGCTGGGGGACAGGGTCGAACACTGAAGCTTTCTTT.

This chain links TRBV7-9 with TRBJ2-2; D might be TRBD1 (6 bases). Germline V gives CDR1 SEHNR, CDR2 FQNEAQ (reference sequence). CDR3 length: 14 amino acids. V shed 6 bases and J shed 4 bases, with 12 bases lying between them. The CDR3 coding sequence is TGTGCCAGCAGTCCTCAGGGGCGCACCGGGGAGCTGTTTTTT. Amino acids: CASSPQGRTGELFF.

In this sample, this clone turned up once. This chain uses TRBV7-2 with TRBJ1-2; the D gene is possibly TRBD1 (5 bases). Trimming pared 5 bases from V and 6 bases from J, leaving 10 bases between. Per germline, CDR1 SGHTA and CDR2 FQGNSA. This CDR3 region has 12 residues. The CDR3 coding sequence is TGTGCCAGCAGCCCCCAGGGTCATGGCTACACCTTC. It encodes CASSPQGHGYTF.

This clone was seen a single time. J is TRBJ2-5 and V is TRBV27; TRBD2 aligns across 7 bases. This CDR3 region has 14 residues. Losses at the gene ends were 2 bases for V and 5 bases for J; bases not matched to a gene: 5. CDR1 and CDR2 from the germline V gene are MNHEY and SMNVEV (reference sequence). The CDR3 region is CASSLGGGSETQYF. Here the CDR3 DNA reads TGTGCCAGCAGTTTAGGGGGGGGATCTGAGACCCAGTACTTC.

The chain uses TRBV5-1 and TRBJ1-4; 9 bases line up with TRBD1. The germline V gene has CDR1 SGHRS and CDR2 YFSETQ. CDR3 length: 14 amino acids. V lost 6 bases and J lost 8; bases outside the gene matches: 8. The CDR3 loop is CASTQGAEEEKLFF. The CDR3 bases are TGCGCCAGCACACAGGGGGCCGAGGAAGAAAAACTGTTTTTT. The full variable domain, rest sourced from reference TRBV5-1 and TRBJ1-4, is KAGVTQTPRYLIKTRGQQVTLSCSPISGHRSVSWYQQTPGQGLQFLFEYFSETQRNKGNFPGRFSGRQFSNSRSEMNVSTLELGDSALYLCASTQGAEEEKLFFGSGTQLSVL.

V and J are TRBV6-6 and TRBJ2-5; D not certain. Germline CDR1 MNHNY, CDR2 SVGAGI (reference sequence). Trimming stripped 0 bases from V and 2 bases from J, with 10 bases between. The CDR3 contains 15 residues. This chain's CDR3 is CASSYSSRAQETQYF. CDR3 coding DNA: TGTGCCAGCAGTTACTCCTCTCGAGCGCAAGAGACCCAGTACTTC.

This clone appeared a few times. The chain is built from TRBV7-3 and TRBJ2-7; D may correspond to TRBD1 or TRBD2 (5 bases each). From germline, CDR1 is SGHTA and CDR2 FQGTGA. Trimming took 7 bases from V and 0 from J, leaving 25 bases between them. CDR3 length equals 18 residues. For the CDR3, the DNA is TGTGCCAGCATGCCTCTTGGGTCCGGGGCAGCCTTCTCCTACGAGCAGTACTTC. The encoded protein is CASMPLGSGAAFSYEQYF.

V usage is TRBV14 and J usage is TRBJ1-2; no reliable D call. The germline gives CDR1 SGHDN, CDR2 FVKESK. V gave up 1 base and J gave up 4 bases, with 7 bases separating them. The CDR3 has 13 amino acids. Here the CDR3 DNA reads TGTGCCAGCAGCCAAGGGGCCAGCTATGGCTACACCTTC. Amino acids: CASSQGASYGYTF.

A few counts support this clone. Other DNA sequences within the sample encode an identical CDR3. The rearrangement links TRBV3-1 (or the pseudogene TRBV3-2) to TRBJ2-7, with 9 nucleotides matching TRBD1. Trimming cost V 1 base and J 0 bases; bases outside gene matches: 4. The CDR3 runs to 16 residues. Germline V gene lookup returns CDR1 LGHDT and CDR2 YNNKEL (reference sequence). CDR3: CASSQGTGGASYEQYF. The CDR3 nucleotides are TGTGCCAGCAGCCAAGGAACAGGGGGCGCCTCCTACGAGCAGTACTTC.

The chain has TRBV6-5 and TRBJ1-2; 9 bases line up with TRBD1. The junction had 2 bases not matched to a gene; V was cut back by 6 bases and J by 0 bases. This CDR3 region has 14 residues. Per germline, CDR1 MNHEY and CDR2 SVGAGI. The DNA of the CDR3 is TGTGCCAGCAGCCGACAGGGGGCTAACTATGGCTACACCTTC. It encodes CASSRQGANYGYTF.

This chain connects TRBV27 to TRBJ1-2; maybe TRBD1 (5 bases). The length of the CDR3 is 16 residues. The germline V gene has CDR1 MNHEY and CDR2 SMNVEV (reference sequence). The germline V and J ends were trimmed by 5 bases and 4 bases, with 20 bases remaining between them. The CDR3: CASSIKSGGFGYGYTF. The CDR3, as DNA: TGTGCCAGCAGTATCAAGTCGGGGGGGTTCGGCTATGGCTACACCTTC.

This clone has just one count. The genes are TRBV6-5 and TRBJ1-4; 10 bases are shared with TRBD1. The V and J ends lost 6 bases and 10 bases, in that order; junction bases with no gene match: 11. The CDR3 sequence is 15 residues long. Germline CDR1 and CDR2: MNHEY and SVGAGI. This CDR3 reads CASRPDRGRRGKLFF. The DNA of the CDR3 is TGTGCCAGCAGACCCGACAGGGGGCGCAGGGGAAAACTGTTTTTT.

This clone has only one observation. The chain couples TRBV5-1 to TRBJ2-7; TRBD1 might be the D (5 bases). The V end was cut by 0 bases, the J end by 5 bases, with 9 bases between. The CDR3 is 13 residues long. The germline V gene encodes CDR1 SGHRS and CDR2 YFSETQ. The CDR3 DNA reads as TGCGCCAGCAGCTTGGCACCAGGGAACGAGCAGTACTTC. This encodes CASSLAPGNEQYF.

V is TRBV28 and J is TRBJ1-3; 9 bases are a match to TRBD1. The CDR3 totals 16 residues. In germline, CDR1 is MDHEN, CDR2 SYDVKM. V lost 5 bases to trimming and J lost 3 bases; unmatched junction nucleotides: 8. The CDR3 nucleotides are TGTGCCAGCAGTCCGATCACAGGGGGCGGTGGAAACACCATATATTTT. Translated, it gives CASSPITGGGGNTIYF.

V is TRBV2 and J is TRBJ1-1; no clear D. There are 13 residues in the CDR3. Per germline, CDR1 SNHLY and CDR2 FYNNEI. The ends were cut back, 5 bases at V and 1 base at J, with 8 bases in the middle. This chain's CDR3 is CASSSLQNTEAFF. CDR3 DNA: TGTGCCAGCAGTTCTCTGCAGAACACTGAAGCTTTCTTT.

This sequence joins TRBV5-1 and TRBJ2-2; D is ambiguous. The CDR3 contains 13 residues. Germline CDR1 reads SGHRS; CDR2 reads YFSETQ. V was trimmed by 0 bases and J by 5 bases, leaving 5 bases between them. CDR3 in amino acids: CASSLAWTGELFF. The DNA for the CDR3 is TGCGCCAGCAGCTTGGCCTGGACCGGGGAGCTGTTTTTT.

The chain employs TRBV6-2 or TRBV6-3 and TRBJ1-5; D is uncertain. In germline, CDR1 is MNHEY, CDR2 SVGEGT. The CDR3 runs to 14 residues. Trimming pared 5 bases from V and 4 bases from J, leaving 12 bases between. CDR3: CASSGVVTNQPQHF. The CDR3 nucleotides read TGTGCCAGCAGTGGGGTTGTGACGAATCAGCCCCAGCATTTT.

The chain recombines TRBV7-9 with TRBJ2-2, with no clear D. Germline CDR1 and CDR2: SEHNR and FQNEAQ (reference sequence). V gave up 0 bases and J gave up 3 bases, with 5 bases separating them. The CDR3 runs 14 residues. The CDR3 region is CASSLAWDTGELFF. In DNA form, the CDR3 reads TGTGCCAGCAGCTTAGCTTGGGACACCGGGGAGCTGTTTTTT.

The J gene is TRBJ2-7, the V gene TRBV10-3; D is perhaps TRBD1 (5 bases). The CDR3 sequence is 14 residues long. Trimming cost V 3 bases and J 3 bases, with 12 bases left between them. Looked up from germline, CDR1 is ENHRY and CDR2 is SYGVKD. The chain's CDR3 is CAISEKTDGYEQYF. The DNA of the CDR3 is TGTGCCATCAGTGAAAAGACAGATGGCTACGAGCAGTACTTC.

CDR3 sequence (DNA): TGTGCCACCAGTGGACAGAACTACAATGAGCAGTTCTTC. It specifies CATSGQNYNEQFF. This chain links TRBV24-1 with TRBJ2-1; possible D gene TRBD1, 5 bases. Trimming took off 5 bases at V and 3 bases at J, with 7 bases between the two ends. CDR3 length: 13 amino acids. Per germline, CDR1 KGHDR and CDR2 SFDVKD.

The rearrangement uses TRBV2 and TRBJ2-7; D gene ambiguous. The V gene lost 3 bases and the J gene lost 0 bases, with 9 bases spanning the gap. In germline, CDR1 is SNHLY, CDR2 FYNNEI. This CDR3 region has 14 residues. The DNA of the CDR3 is TGTGCCAGCAGTGACGAGCCGAGCTCCTACGAGCAGTACTTC. Translating gives CASSDEPSSYEQYF.

The chain employs TRBV29-1 and TRBJ2-3; perhaps D is TRBD1 or TRBD2 (7 bases each). Trimming removed 4 bases from V and 6 bases from J, with 20 bases in between. From germline, CDR1 is SQVTM and CDR2 ANQGSEA. CDR3 length: 15 amino acids. The CDR3 spells CSVARLAQGGDTQYF. The CDR3 nucleotides read TGCAGCGTTGCTCGACTAGCTCAGGGGGGGGATACGCAGTATTTT.

This chain joins TRBV2 and TRBJ1-3; 7 bases align to TRBD1. J gave up 0 bases and V 6 bases, and 2 bases lay outside the gene matches. Per germline, CDR1 SNHLY and CDR2 FYNNEI. CDR3 length: 14 amino acids. The chain's CDR3 is CASSRQGSGNTIYF. The CDR3 DNA sequence: TGTGCCAGCAGCAGACAGGGCTCTGGAAACACCATATATTTT. The whole variable domain, remainder taken from reference TRBV2 and TRBJ1-3, is EPEVTQTPSHQVTQMGQEVILRCVPISNHLYFYWYRQILGQKVEFLVSFYNNEISEKSEIFDDQFSVERPDGSNFTLKIRSTKLEDSAMYFCASSRQGSGNTIYFGEGSWLTVV.

This rearrangement joins TRBV13 to TRBJ1-3; the D is unclear. CDR1 PRHDT and CDR2 FYEKMQ come from the germline V gene (reference sequence). The CDR3 is made up of 15 amino acids. Trimming took 4 bases from V and 1 from J, leaving 11 bases between them. In nucleotides, the CDR3 is TGTGCCAGCAGCTGGCAGCTAGCATCTGGAAACACCATATATTTT. Translating it yields CASSWQLASGNTIYF. Together with reference TRBV13 and TRBJ1-3, the CDR3 gives the full variable domain: AAGVIQSPRHLIKEKRETATLKCYPIPRHDTVYWYQQGPGQDPQFLISFYEKMQSDKGSIPDRFSAQQFSDYHSELNMSSLELGDSALYFCASSWQLASGNTIYFGEGSWLTVV.

This chain links TRBV12-3 or TRBV12-4 with TRBJ1-2; possible D gene TRBD1, 5 bases. This CDR3 region has 12 residues. V lost 4 bases and J 4 bases, leaving 7 bases between the germline ends. The CDR3 here is CASSSGFYGYTF. The CDR3 DNA reads TGTGCCAGCAGTTCAGGGTTCTATGGCTACACCTTC.

This clone was seen ten or more times. The rearrangement joins TRBV19 to TRBJ1-5; 10 bases agree with TRBD1. V was clipped by 2 bases and J by 7 bases; unmatched bases: 8. The CDR3 is 16 residues long. The germline CDR1 and CDR2 sequences are LNHDA and SQIVND (reference sequence). CDR3 loop: CASSITRTGGEQPQHF. Written as DNA, the CDR3 is TGTGCCAGTAGTATAACCCGGACAGGGGGGGAACAGCCCCAGCATTTT. Full variable domain (remainder filled in from reference TRBV19 and TRBJ1-5): DGGITQSPKYLFRKEGQNVTLSCEQNLNHDAMYWYRQDPGQGLRLIYYSQIVNDFQKGDIAEGYSVSREKKESFPLTVTSAQKNPTAFYLCASSITRTGGEQPQHFGDGTRLSIL.

The J gene is TRBJ2-3, the V gene TRBV3-1 (or the pseudogene TRBV3-2), with 9 bases identical to TRBD2. The CDR3 runs to 19 residues. Germline values: CDR1 LGHDT, CDR2 YNNKEL (reference sequence). V shed 5 bases, J shed 6 bases, and the junction held 21 bases outside the gene matches. The chain's CDR3 is CASSESIPIGGGAGDTQYF. The CDR3 region has the DNA TGTGCCAGCAGCGAAAGCATTCCAATAGGCGGGGGGGCTGGTGATACGCAGTATTTT.

This clone was counted a single time. CDR3 sequence reads: CASSSTGDGVSGELFF. As DNA, the CDR3 is TGTGCCAGCAGTTCGACCGGGGACGGGGTATCCGGGGAGCTGTTTTTT. The genes are TRBV28 and TRBJ2-2; D could derive from TRBD1 or TRBD2 (5 bases each). Trimming took 4 bases from V and 6 from J, leaving 18 bases between them. Germline CDR1 and CDR2: MDHEN and SYDVKM. The CDR3 length is 16 residues.

The gene calls are TRBV6-5 and TRBJ2-3, with a possible D match to TRBD1 (6 bases). Per the germline V gene, CDR1 is MNHEY and CDR2 is SVGAGI. This CDR3 comprises 15 residues. The V gene lost 6 bases and the J gene lost 0 bases, with 13 bases spanning the gap. CDR3 DNA sequence: TGTGCCAGCAGCCCGACAGGATCTAGCACAGATACGCAGTATTTT. Translation gives CASSPTGSSTDTQYF.

This clone was counted ten times or more. The same CDR3 also results from other DNA sequences found in this sample. This chain's CDR3 is CASSQGEVHSPLHF. CDR3 DNA: TGTGCCAGCAGCCAGGGGGAAGTCCATTCACCCCTCCACTTT. The V gene is TRBV4-2, the J gene TRBJ1-6, with a possible D match to TRBD1 (5 bases). Germline V gene data show CDR1 as LGHNA and CDR2 as YNFKEQ. The CDR3 spans 14 residues. V lost 3 bases and J lost 8, with 11 bases in between.

The V call is TRBV7-9, the J call TRBJ2-7, with D unclear. The V gene lost 0 bases and the J gene lost 4 bases, with 13 bases spanning the gap. The CDR3 contains 15 residues. Per the germline V gene, CDR1 is SEHNR and CDR2 is FQNEAQ (reference sequence). CDR3 in amino acids: CASSLAQSPSYEQYF. CDR3 bases: TGTGCCAGCAGCTTAGCACAGTCCCCGAGTTACGAGCAGTACTTC.

The genes are TRBV7-9 and TRBJ2-2, with 8 bases fitting TRBD2. The length of the CDR3 is 15 residues. The germline gives CDR1 SEHNR, CDR2 FQNEAQ (reference sequence). V was pared by 6 bases and J by 3 bases, with 6 bases of the junction left unmatched. CDR3 sequence (DNA): TGTGCCAGCAGATACGGGGGGGCCGACACCGGGGAGCTGTTTTTT. Translated, it gives CASRYGGADTGELFF.